One and the same sample provided the 30 T cell receptor beta chains below, sequenced in a study of CD8+ T cells in alopecia areata. As to treatment: oral pan-JAK inhibitor, 5-10 mg twice daily. After isolation, RNA underwent reverse transcription to generate cDNA as the sequencing template. The repertoire was sequenced with immunoSEQ multiplex PCR; TCRdb's copy has only in-frame clones and lacks some. Among more than 200,000 clones listed, 64% were seen once. The input for sequencing was CD4+ T cells sorted from blood, taken at week 4, from a patient treated with tofacitinib. These receptors were taken from a human donor with alopecia areata.

The V call is TRBV27, the J call TRBJ1-5; 7 bases line up with TRBD1. Germline CDR1 is MNHEY and CDR2 is SMNVEV (reference sequence). The length of the CDR3 is 14 residues. The junction had 8 bases not matched to a gene; V was cut back by 6 bases and J by 6 bases. CDR3 protein: CASRLQGVGQPQHF. The CDR3 DNA is TGTGCCAGCAGGCTTCAGGGGGTTGGTCAGCCCCAGCATTTT.

Notes on this clone: Additional DNA sequences in this sample encode the identical CDR3. The chain couples TRBV7-2 to TRBJ2-1; maybe TRBD2 (6 bases). This CDR3 has 13 amino acids. Germline lookup yields CDR1 SGHTA and CDR2 FQGNSA. V dropped 1 base and J dropped 7 bases, with 8 bases sitting between them. The CDR3 region is CASSLVAGNEQFF. The CDR3, as DNA: TGTGCCAGCAGCTTAGTGGCGGGGAATGAGCAGTTCTTC.

In DNA form, the CDR3 reads TGCAGCGTTGGAAGGGGATTAGGGTCTGAAGCTTTCTTT. It translates to CSVGRGLGSEAFF. The V and J genes are TRBV29-1 and TRBJ1-1; D may be TRBD1 (5 bases). The V gene's germline CDR1 is SQVTM and CDR2 ANQGSEA. V dropped 4 bases and J dropped 6 bases, with 15 bases sitting between them. The CDR3 extends over 13 amino acids.

The chain couples TRBV18 to TRBJ1-2; 7 nucleotides agree with TRBD1. The CDR3 runs 15 residues. Germline assignment: CDR1 KGHSH and CDR2 LQKENI. After removal of 3 bases from V and 7 bases from J, the junction contained 11 bases not matched to a gene. CDR3 bases: TGTGCCAGCTCACCGGGAACAGGGGACTCTTTTGGCTACACCTTC. Its translation: CASSPGTGDSFGYTF.

This sequence joins TRBV4-1 and TRBJ2-5; 7 bases are a match to TRBD1. The V gene end was trimmed by 4 bases and the J gene end by 1 base; junction bases not matched to a gene: 3. The CDR3 has 14 residues. The germline V gene encodes CDR1 MGHRA and CDR2 YSYEKL. DNA for the CDR3: TGCGCCAGCAGCCGACAGGGAGCCCAAGAGACCCAGTACTTC. Amino acid sequence: CASSRQGAQETQYF.

This clone was counted only a few times. Other DNA variants within this sample encode the same CDR3. V usage is TRBV29-1 and J usage is TRBJ2-5; D gene uncertain. The CDR3 runs to 11 residues. Germline values: CDR1 SQVTM, CDR2 ANQGSEA. The V end lost 4 bases, the J end lost 3 bases, and 6 bases lay between the germline ends. The CDR3 DNA follows: TGCAGCGTTGCCAGAGAAGAGACCCAGTACTTC. Residues: CSVAREETQYF.

This rearrangement joins TRBV7-2 to TRBJ2-5; D not certain. The CDR3 length is 12 residues. V shed 1 base and J shed 4 bases, with 4 bases lying between them. Germline V gene sequence: CDR1 SGHTA, CDR2 FQGNSA. The CDR3 DNA reads as TGTGCCAGCAGCTTAGACACAGAGACCCAGTACTTC. Translated: CASSLDTETQYF.

Only one count was recorded for this clone. The gene calls are TRBV9 and TRBJ2-1; 12 nucleotides agree with TRBD2. V dropped 2 bases and J dropped 1; count of bases not matched to a gene: 13. The CDR3 loop spans 20 amino acids. The germline CDR1 and CDR2 sequences are SGDLS and YYNGEE. The CDR3: CASSVTSGGTIYGSYNEQFF. For the CDR3, the DNA is TGTGCCAGCAGCGTCACTAGCGGGGGGACAATCTATGGATCCTACAATGAGCAGTTCTTC.

The chain is built from TRBV25-1 and TRBJ1-2; D is possibly TRBD1 (5 bases). With 5 bases removed from V and 8 bases from J, the gap between germline ends came to 15 bases. The germline V gene has CDR1 MGHDK and CDR2 SYGVNS. This CDR3 has 13 residues. The CDR3 loop reads CASSSLTDSGYTF. CDR3 in DNA: TGTGCCAGCAGTTCACTAACCGACAGCGGCTACACCTTC.

The gene calls are TRBV15 and TRBJ1-1; D remains unclear. CDR1 is LNHNV and CDR2 is YYDKDF in the germline V gene (reference sequence). Trimming removed 3 bases at V and 0 bases at J, with 8 bases between. The CDR3 spans 14 residues. Here the CDR3 reads CATSSGRLNTEAFF. The CDR3, as DNA: TGTGCCACCAGCAGCGGCAGGCTGAACACTGAAGCTTTCTTT.

The chain carries TRBV29-1 and TRBJ2-1, with D unclear. V lost 4 bases and J 3 bases, leaving 13 bases between the germline ends. CDR1 and CDR2 from the germline V gene are SQVTM and ANQGSEA. This CDR3 is 14 amino acids long. The CDR3, as DNA: TGCAGCGTTGTAGGTCAGACGATCTACAATGAGCAGTTCTTC. Translation: CSVVGQTIYNEQFF.

This rearrangement joins TRBV6-6 to TRBJ1-1; 8 positions match TRBD1. The junction had 6 bases not matched to a gene; V was cut back by 2 bases and J by 7 bases. The germline V gene encodes CDR1 MNHNY and CDR2 SVGAGI (reference sequence). This CDR3 region has 14 residues. The CDR3 DNA sequence: TGTGCCAGCAGTTACACCGGGACAGGTAATGAAGCTTTCTTT. This encodes CASSYTGTGNEAFF.

In its sample, this clone was seen a few times. The identical CDR3 is also encoded by other nucleotide sequences in the sample. The rearrangement links TRBV7-2 to TRBJ1-1, with D maybe TRBD1 (6 bases). Germline loops: CDR1 SGHTA, CDR2 FQGNSA. The CDR3 sequence is 13 residues long. Trimming stripped 2 bases from V and 7 bases from J, with 11 bases between. CDR3 in amino acids: CASSLRGGDEAFF. In nucleotides, the CDR3 is TGTGCCAGCAGCTTAAGAGGGGGAGATGAAGCTTTCTTT. Full variable domain (outside the CDR3, taken from reference TRBV7-2 and TRBJ1-1): GAGVSQSPSNKVTEKGKDVELRCDPISGHTALYWYRQSLGQGLEFLIYFQGNSAPDKSGLPSDRFSAERTGGSVSTLTIQRTQQEDSAVYLCASSLRGGDEAFFGQGTRLTVV.

This sequence joins TRBV5-1 and TRBJ2-5, with D maybe TRBD1 (6 bases). Between the trimmed V and J ends, which lost 2 bases and 5 bases, there was a span of 10 bases. Germline V CDR1 and CDR2: SGHRS, YFSETQ. The CDR3 covers 13 residues. For the CDR3, the DNA is TGCGCCAGCAGCTTAACAGGGAAGGAGACCCAGTACTTC. Protein product: CASSLTGKETQYF.

This clone showed up just a few times. The chain couples TRBV13 to TRBJ2-5, with TRBD2 identical over 8 bases. Per the germline V gene, CDR1 is PRHDT and CDR2 is FYEKMQ (reference sequence). The V gene end was trimmed by 6 bases and the J gene end by 6 bases; junction bases not matched to a gene: 9. The CDR3 totals 14 residues. The CDR3 DNA reads as TGTGCCAGCAGAACCGCGGGGGGTGGGAAGACCCAGTACTTC. As protein: CASRTAGGGKTQYF.

The chain links TRBV5-6 to TRBJ1-6; D remains ambiguous. The length of the CDR3 is 14 residues. The V end lost 2 bases, the J end lost 7 bases, and 10 bases lay between the germline ends. Germline values: CDR1 SGHDT, CDR2 YYEEEE. CDR3 nucleotide sequence: TGTGCCAGCAGCTTTGGGGTCAACAATTCACCCCTCCACTTT. It is translated as CASSFGVNNSPLHF.

This clone was seen once. The V gene is TRBV27, the J gene TRBJ1-2; TRBD1 matches 10 bases. This CDR3 has 15 amino acids. Germline CDR1 MNHEY, CDR2 SMNVEV (reference sequence). J lost 2 bases, V lost 2 bases, and 2 bases had no gene match. CDR3 residues: CASSLGTGVNYGYTF. The CDR3 nucleotides read TGTGCCAGCAGTTTAGGGACAGGGGTCAACTATGGCTACACCTTC.

The rearrangement links TRBV6-6 to TRBJ2-7; D is ambiguous. The germline V and J ends were trimmed by 4 bases and 3 bases, with 7 bases remaining between them. Per the germline V gene, CDR1 is MNHNY and CDR2 is SVGAGI (reference sequence). The CDR3 has 12 amino acids. The CDR3 is CASSSARYEQYF. DNA for the CDR3: TGTGCCAGCAGTTCGGCTCGCTACGAGCAGTACTTC.

This chain connects TRBV25-1 to TRBJ2-1; TRBD1 is a possible D gene (7 bases). The CDR3 is made up of 13 amino acids. Germline-derived CDR1 and CDR2 are MGHDK and SYGVNS. V gave up 0 bases and J gave up 12 bases, with 12 bases separating them. CDR3 coding DNA: TGTGCCAGCAGTGAATATGCGGGGACAGTGCAGTTCTTC. This gives the protein CASSEYAGTVQFF.

The gene calls are TRBV30 and TRBJ2-3; the D is unclear. V was shortened by 1 base and J by 4 bases, with 0 bases between the two germline ends. The CDR3 runs to 10 residues. Germline V gives CDR1 GTSNPN, CDR2 SVGIG (reference sequence). The CDR3 sequence: CAWSADTQYF. The CDR3 DNA reads as TGTGCCTGGAGTGCAGATACGCAGTATTTT.

The chain links TRBV29-1 to TRBJ1-1, with TRBD1 matching over 7 bases. This CDR3 is 12 amino acids long. The V and J ends lost 6 bases and 4 bases, in that order; junction bases with no gene match: 5. CDR1 is SQVTM and CDR2 is ANQGSEA in the germline V gene. Here the CDR3 DNA reads TGCAGCGTCTACAGGGGAAGCACTGAAGCTTTCTTT. This translates into CSVYRGSTEAFF.

The chain links TRBV23-1 to TRBJ2-5; D uncertain. TRBV23-1 is an ORF for which the function is uncertain. V lost 6 bases to trimming and J lost 0 bases, with 14 bases between them. The length of the CDR3 is 15 residues. CDR3 protein: CASSRLGQHQETQYF. CDR3 coding DNA: TGCGCCAGCAGCCGGTTGGGCCAGCACCAAGAGACCCAGTACTTC.

V usage is TRBV7-9 and J usage is TRBJ2-7; no reliable D call. V was shortened by 5 bases and J by 3 bases, with 14 bases between the two germline ends. The CDR3 spans 14 residues. Looked up from germline, CDR1 is SEHNR and CDR2 is FQNEAQ (reference sequence). The CDR3 DNA follows: TGTGCCAGCAGCCTAGACCTTGGTCGCTACGAGCAGTACTTC. Translating gives CASSLDLGRYEQYF.

The J gene is TRBJ2-1, the V gene TRBV5-6; D possibly corresponds to TRBD2 (6 bases). V lost 3 bases, J lost 12 bases, and 22 bases lay in between. Germline V gives CDR1 SGHDT, CDR2 YYEEEE. CDR3 length: 15 amino acids. The CDR3 reads CASSWTRGWSVWQFF. CDR3 nucleotide sequence: TGTGCCAGCAGCTGGACGCGGGGTTGGAGCGTTTGGCAGTTCTTC.

Turning to this clone: This specimen includes other DNA sequences encoding the same CDR3. CDR3 DNA sequence: TGTGCCTGGAGCCCTCCAAGAGGGACTGAAGCTTTCTTT. This sequence encodes CAWSPPRGTEAFF. The chain combines TRBV30 with TRBJ1-1; unclear D gene. Germline CDR1 reads GTSNPN; CDR2 reads SVGIG (reference sequence). The CDR3 is 13 amino acids. Trimming cost V 3 bases and J 5 bases, with 13 bases left between them.

This sequence joins TRBV5-1 and TRBJ2-3, with 10 bases that match TRBD2. The CDR3 is 16 amino acids. Germline trimming cut 1 base from V and 2 bases from J; bases unmatched to any gene: 4. Germline CDR1 reads SGHRS; CDR2 reads YFSETQ. DNA for the CDR3: TGCGCCAGCAGCTTGATCCTAGCGGGGGCCACAGATACGCAGTATTTT. Translation gives CASSLILAGATDTQYF.

This chain connects TRBV5-1 to TRBJ2-3; D unresolved. This CDR3 has 12 amino acids. V was pared by 0 bases and J by 2 bases, with 1 base between. Germline CDR1 SGHRS, CDR2 YFSETQ. The DNA of the CDR3 is TGCGCCAGCAGCTTGGTCACAGATACGCAGTATTTT. This encodes CASSLVTDTQYF.

The chain couples TRBV7-9 to TRBJ2-5; 7 nucleotides align to TRBD2. After removal of 4 bases from V and 2 bases from J, the junction contained 4 bases not matched to a gene. The CDR3 contains 14 residues. The germline V gene has CDR1 SEHNR and CDR2 FQNEAQ (reference sequence). The CDR3 DNA reads as TGTGCCAGCAGCTCGTTGGGGGGGCAAGAGACCCAGTACTTC. As protein: CASSSLGGQETQYF.

This rearrangement joins TRBV18 to TRBJ2-1; 8 bases line up with TRBD2. The CDR3 contains 15 residues. Per the germline V gene, CDR1 is KGHSH and CDR2 is LQKENI. V was clipped by 2 bases and J by 5 bases; unmatched bases: 5. The CDR3 DNA reads TGTGCCAGCTCACCAATGGGACTAGGGGACAATGAGCAGTTCTTC. It is translated as CASSPMGLGDNEQFF.

This clone has just a few counts. The chain has TRBV29-1 and TRBJ1-2, with D tentatively TRBD1 (5 bases). CDR1 is SQVTM and CDR2 is ANQGSEA in the germline V gene. The CDR3 loop spans 11 amino acids. The ends were cut back, 4 bases at V and 5 bases at J, with 8 bases in the middle. The CDR3 DNA sequence: TGCAGCGTTGGTGAGGGGTATGGCTACACCTTC. Protein: CSVGEGYGYTF.